Below, 11 T cell receptor beta chains from the same sample are listed, as sequenced in a study of HIV-infected patients and healthy controls. Reverse transcription used 450 to 650 ng RNA and constant-region primers for alpha and beta. Separate chain-specific third strand synthesis with multiplexing indices produced the alpha and beta libraries. TCRdb reanalysed the 5' RACE reads using MiXCR and keeps one entry per CDR3 protein. The table has around 9,000 distinct CDR3 sequences, around 5.4% seen once; the top ten hold more than 6%. No cell fractionation was done, so the repertoire covers all unsorted peripheral blood T cells. Sequencing was carried out using blood. Receptor source: an adult in good health.

This clonotype occurred a few times. The chain is built from TRBV5-1 and TRBJ2-7; 7 nucleotides agree with TRBD1. The CDR3 runs 14 residues. Germline V CDR1 and CDR2: SGHRS, YFSETQ. Unmatched junction bases numbered 3, after V lost 1 base and J lost 2 bases. The CDR3 is CASSLLQGPYEQYF. In DNA, the CDR3 is TGCGCCAGCAGCTTGTTACAGGGGCCCTACGAGCAGTACTTC.

This clonotype was seen at least ten times. V is TRBV28 and J is TRBJ1-1; unclear D gene. The germline V and J ends were trimmed by 7 bases and 4 bases, with 13 bases remaining between them. CDR1 is MDHEN, CDR2 SYDVKM, per germline. The CDR3 extends over 13 amino acids. CDR3 residues: CASNQPATTEAFF. The CDR3 nucleotides are TGTGCCAGCAATCAACCGGCTACCACTGAAGCTTTCTTT.

This clonotype occurred many times. V usage is TRBV5-4 and J usage is TRBJ2-1; possible D gene TRBD1, 5 bases. V was pared by 4 bases and J by 8 bases, with 10 bases between. CDR3 length equals 12 residues. Per germline, CDR1 SGHNT and CDR2 YYREEE (reference sequence). The CDR3 loop is CASSDLTDEQFF. The CDR3 coding sequence is TGTGCCAGCAGCGACCTGACAGATGAGCAGTTCTTC.

In its sample, this clonotype was seen many times. V usage is TRBV16 and J usage is TRBJ1-5, with a weak D call TRBD1 (6 bases). From germline, CDR1 is KGHSY and CDR2 FQNENV. Trimming took off 4 bases at V and 6 bases at J, with 19 bases between the two ends. This CDR3 is 16 amino acids long. CDR3 DNA sequence: TGTGCCAGCAGCCGTCAATGGGCAGGGGCAAGTCAGCCCCAGCATTTT. Its translation: CASSRQWAGASQPQHF.

This clonotype is medium-sized (0.01 to 0.1%) by share. The chain joins TRBV12-3 or TRBV12-4 to TRBJ2-6; D is tentatively TRBD1 or TRBD2 (5 bases each). The germline V and J ends were trimmed by 8 bases and 1 base, with 12 bases remaining between them. The CDR3 extends over 15 amino acids. Written as DNA, the CDR3 is TGTGCCAGCGGATGGGACCCTTCTGGGGCCAACGTCCTGACTTTC. Protein: CASGWDPSGANVLTF.

This clonotype was counted ten times or more. This chain connects TRBV29-1 to TRBJ2-3; D remains unclear. The CDR3 sequence is 13 residues long. Trimming pared 3 bases from V and 2 bases from J, leaving 9 bases between. Germline-derived CDR1 and CDR2 are SQVTM and ANQGSEA. The CDR3 coding sequence is TGCAGCGTTGAGGCCGCTTACACAGATACGCAGTATTTT. It translates to CSVEAAYTDTQYF.

This clonotype came up many times. The chain recombines TRBV19 with TRBJ1-5; TRBD1 aligns across 7 bases. The ends lost 6 bases at V and 1 base at J; junction bases unmatched: 9. Germline V gives CDR1 LNHDA, CDR2 SQIVND (reference sequence). The CDR3 runs 16 residues. For the CDR3, the DNA is TGTGCCAGTAGAACGACAGGGTGGATGAGCAATCAGCCCCAGCATTTT. Its translation: CASRTTGWMSNQPQHF.

This clonotype has ten or more counts. The gene calls are TRBV6-6 and TRBJ2-3, with D unclear. CDR3 size: 9 residues. Germline V gene data show CDR1 as MNHNY and CDR2 as SVGAGI (reference sequence). V lost 9 bases and J 7 bases, leaving 5 bases between the germline ends. The CDR3 nucleotides are TGTGCCAGTGGGAATACGCAGTATTTT. Its protein product is CASGNTQYF.

This clonotype is deemed medium-sized. This sequence joins TRBV2 and TRBJ2-7, with D uncertain. Germline V CDR1 and CDR2: SNHLY, FYNNEI. V was pared by 4 bases and J by 1 base, with 5 bases between. The CDR3 runs to 12 residues. The CDR3 sequence is CASSGQSYEQYF. In DNA, the CDR3 is TGTGCCAGCAGTGGGCAGTCCTACGAGCAGTACTTC.

This clonotype has at least ten counts. The chain uses TRBV13 and TRBJ2-5; perhaps TRBD2 as D (6 bases). The CDR3 covers 15 residues. Germline CDR1 is PRHDT and CDR2 is FYEKMQ (reference sequence). V was trimmed by 5 bases and J by 2 bases, leaving 15 bases between them. CDR3 residues: CASSQKGGAQETQYF. CDR3 nucleotide sequence: TGTGCCAGCAGCCAGAAGGGCGGGGCTCAAGAGACCCAGTACTTC.

This clonotype has ten or more counts. The chain has TRBV15 and TRBJ2-7; D is ambiguous. This CDR3 spans 14 amino acids. Deletions cut 0 bases from V and 3 bases from J, with 9 bases between. CDR1 is LNHNV and CDR2 is YYDKDF in the germline V gene (reference sequence). CDR3 DNA sequence: TGTGCCACCAGCAGAGATACCCGGTTCTACGAGCAGTACTTC. It codes for CATSRDTRFYEQYF.